Presented here are 8 T cell receptor beta chains from one specimen sequenced in a study of cytomegalovirus exposure and HLA in healthy donors. Use of 60 Vbeta and 13 Jbeta primers characterized the PCR. The method was immunoSEQ multiplex PCR; TCRdb's version includes in-frame clones alone and lacks a portion of them. Here the sample spans more than 95,000 clones, 83% being singletons. Specimen: PBMCs. The receptor set was obtained from a man between 18 and 35 years old in good health and CMV-seropositive.

The rearrangement uses TRBV23-1 and TRBJ2-7; D might be TRBD2 (5 bases). TRBV23-1 is assigned to the ORF class and has an uncertain function. The CDR3 runs to 19 residues. V was trimmed by 4 bases and J by 2 bases, leaving 27 bases between them. As DNA, the CDR3 is TGCGCCAGCAGTCTCTCTGGGTGCACCGAACCGGGATCTACCTACGAGCAGTACTTC. It is translated as CASSLSGCTEPGSTYEQYF.

The chain has TRBV9 and TRBJ1-2, with a weak D call TRBD1 (5 bases). With 3 bases removed from V and 1 base from J, the gap between germline ends came to 13 bases. The CDR3 is 15 residues long. CDR1 is SGDLS, CDR2 YYNGEE, per germline. The CDR3: CASSGPVTVNYGYTF. The CDR3, as DNA: TGTGCCAGCAGCGGACCCGTGACAGTTAACTATGGCTACACCTTC. Full variable domain (outside the CDR3, taken from reference TRBV9 and TRBJ1-2): DSGVTQTPKHLITATGQRVTLRCSPRSGDLSVYWYQQSLDQGLQFLIQYYNGEERAKGNILERFSAQQFPDLHSELNLSSLELGDSALYFCASSGPVTVNYGYTFGSGTRLTVV.

V gene TRBV6-4 combines with J gene TRBJ2-3, with a tentative D call TRBD2 (7 bases). CDR1 is MRHNA and CDR2 is SNTAGT in the germline V gene. This CDR3 spans 14 amino acids. V lost 6 bases and J lost 2, with 12 bases in between. CDR3 nucleotide sequence: TGTGCCAGCAGCCCGGGGGGACACACAGATACGCAGTATTTT. Translating gives CASSPGGHTDTQYF.

The V gene is TRBV5-1, the J gene TRBJ2-5; 7 bases are shared with TRBD1. Germline trimming cut 5 bases from V and 5 bases from J; bases unmatched to any gene: 9. The length of the CDR3 is 14 residues. CDR1 and CDR2 from the germline V gene are SGHRS and YFSETQ. The CDR3 DNA reads TGCGCCAGCAGACTGACAGGGAACGGGGAGACCCAGTACTTC. Protein sequence: CASRLTGNGETQYF.

This clone showed up just once. This rearrangement joins TRBV2 to TRBJ2-5, with D maybe TRBD1 (6 bases). There are 12 residues in the CDR3. Germline V gives CDR1 SNHLY, CDR2 FYNNEI. The V end was cut by 10 bases, the J end by 4 bases, with 13 bases between. The CDR3 loop is CATLIRGETQYF. In DNA, the CDR3 is TGTGCCACTCTCATCAGGGGAGAGACCCAGTACTTC.

A few counts support this clone. The chain is built from TRBV6-5 and TRBJ1-2; D is possibly TRBD1 (5 bases). Germline CDR1 is MNHEY and CDR2 is SVGAGI. CDR3 length equals 15 residues. V lost 2 bases, J lost 0 bases, and 10 bases lay in between. CDR3 loop: CASSYDRATNYGYTF. CDR3 DNA: TGTGCCAGCAGTTACGACAGAGCAACTAACTATGGCTACACCTTC.

This chain connects TRBV30 to TRBJ1-5; D perhaps matches TRBD1 (6 bases). Between the trimmed V and J ends, which lost 2 bases and 3 bases, there was a span of 11 bases. CDR1 is GTSNPN, CDR2 SVGIG, per germline (reference sequence). This CDR3 region has 14 residues. The CDR3 region is CAWSSDRINQPQHF. CDR3 sequence (DNA): TGTGCCTGGAGTTCCGACAGGATCAATCAGCCCCAGCATTTT.

As regards this clone: A far more abundant clone sits one base away, making this likely a read error. This rearrangement joins TRBV21-1 to TRBJ1-1. TRBV21-1 is noted as a pseudogene. CDR3 size: 17 residues. The CDR3 nucleotides are TGTGCCAGCAGCAAAGGGGGGGGTTGCGGGGAGAACTCTGAAGCTTTCTTT. It translates to CASSKGGGCGENSEAFF.